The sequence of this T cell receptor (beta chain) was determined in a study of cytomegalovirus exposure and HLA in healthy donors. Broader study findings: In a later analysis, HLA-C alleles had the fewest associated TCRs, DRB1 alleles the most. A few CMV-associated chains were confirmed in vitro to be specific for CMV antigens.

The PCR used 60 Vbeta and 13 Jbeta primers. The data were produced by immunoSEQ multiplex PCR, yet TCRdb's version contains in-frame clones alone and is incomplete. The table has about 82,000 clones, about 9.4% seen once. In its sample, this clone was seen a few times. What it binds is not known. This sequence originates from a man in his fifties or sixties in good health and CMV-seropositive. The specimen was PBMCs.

CDR3 region: CAWNNYNEQFF. In DNA form, the CDR3 reads TGTGCCTGGAACAACTACAATGAGCAGTTCTTC. The gene calls are TRBV30 and TRBJ2-1; D unresolved. V was trimmed by 4 bases and J by 3 bases, leaving 4 bases between them. In germline, CDR1 is GTSNPN, CDR2 SVGIG (reference sequence). CDR3 length: 11 residues.